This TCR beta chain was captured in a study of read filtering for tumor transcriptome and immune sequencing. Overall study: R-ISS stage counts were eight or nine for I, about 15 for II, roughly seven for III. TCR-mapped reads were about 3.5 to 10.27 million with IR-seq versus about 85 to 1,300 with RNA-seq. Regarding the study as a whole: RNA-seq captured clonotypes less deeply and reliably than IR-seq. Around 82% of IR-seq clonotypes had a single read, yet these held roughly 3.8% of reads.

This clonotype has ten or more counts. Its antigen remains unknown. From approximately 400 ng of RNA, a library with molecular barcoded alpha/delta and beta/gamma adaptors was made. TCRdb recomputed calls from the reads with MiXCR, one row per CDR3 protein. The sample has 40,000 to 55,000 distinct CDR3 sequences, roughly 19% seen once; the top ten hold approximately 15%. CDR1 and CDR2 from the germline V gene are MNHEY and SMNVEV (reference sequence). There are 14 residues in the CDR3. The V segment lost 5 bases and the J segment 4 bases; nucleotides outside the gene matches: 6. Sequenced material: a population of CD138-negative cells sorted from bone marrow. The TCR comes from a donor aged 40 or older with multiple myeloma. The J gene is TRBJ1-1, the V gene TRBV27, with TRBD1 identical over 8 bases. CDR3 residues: CASSEITGGTEAFF. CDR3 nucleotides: TGTGCCAGCAGTGAGATAACAGGGGGCACTGAAGCTTTCTTT.